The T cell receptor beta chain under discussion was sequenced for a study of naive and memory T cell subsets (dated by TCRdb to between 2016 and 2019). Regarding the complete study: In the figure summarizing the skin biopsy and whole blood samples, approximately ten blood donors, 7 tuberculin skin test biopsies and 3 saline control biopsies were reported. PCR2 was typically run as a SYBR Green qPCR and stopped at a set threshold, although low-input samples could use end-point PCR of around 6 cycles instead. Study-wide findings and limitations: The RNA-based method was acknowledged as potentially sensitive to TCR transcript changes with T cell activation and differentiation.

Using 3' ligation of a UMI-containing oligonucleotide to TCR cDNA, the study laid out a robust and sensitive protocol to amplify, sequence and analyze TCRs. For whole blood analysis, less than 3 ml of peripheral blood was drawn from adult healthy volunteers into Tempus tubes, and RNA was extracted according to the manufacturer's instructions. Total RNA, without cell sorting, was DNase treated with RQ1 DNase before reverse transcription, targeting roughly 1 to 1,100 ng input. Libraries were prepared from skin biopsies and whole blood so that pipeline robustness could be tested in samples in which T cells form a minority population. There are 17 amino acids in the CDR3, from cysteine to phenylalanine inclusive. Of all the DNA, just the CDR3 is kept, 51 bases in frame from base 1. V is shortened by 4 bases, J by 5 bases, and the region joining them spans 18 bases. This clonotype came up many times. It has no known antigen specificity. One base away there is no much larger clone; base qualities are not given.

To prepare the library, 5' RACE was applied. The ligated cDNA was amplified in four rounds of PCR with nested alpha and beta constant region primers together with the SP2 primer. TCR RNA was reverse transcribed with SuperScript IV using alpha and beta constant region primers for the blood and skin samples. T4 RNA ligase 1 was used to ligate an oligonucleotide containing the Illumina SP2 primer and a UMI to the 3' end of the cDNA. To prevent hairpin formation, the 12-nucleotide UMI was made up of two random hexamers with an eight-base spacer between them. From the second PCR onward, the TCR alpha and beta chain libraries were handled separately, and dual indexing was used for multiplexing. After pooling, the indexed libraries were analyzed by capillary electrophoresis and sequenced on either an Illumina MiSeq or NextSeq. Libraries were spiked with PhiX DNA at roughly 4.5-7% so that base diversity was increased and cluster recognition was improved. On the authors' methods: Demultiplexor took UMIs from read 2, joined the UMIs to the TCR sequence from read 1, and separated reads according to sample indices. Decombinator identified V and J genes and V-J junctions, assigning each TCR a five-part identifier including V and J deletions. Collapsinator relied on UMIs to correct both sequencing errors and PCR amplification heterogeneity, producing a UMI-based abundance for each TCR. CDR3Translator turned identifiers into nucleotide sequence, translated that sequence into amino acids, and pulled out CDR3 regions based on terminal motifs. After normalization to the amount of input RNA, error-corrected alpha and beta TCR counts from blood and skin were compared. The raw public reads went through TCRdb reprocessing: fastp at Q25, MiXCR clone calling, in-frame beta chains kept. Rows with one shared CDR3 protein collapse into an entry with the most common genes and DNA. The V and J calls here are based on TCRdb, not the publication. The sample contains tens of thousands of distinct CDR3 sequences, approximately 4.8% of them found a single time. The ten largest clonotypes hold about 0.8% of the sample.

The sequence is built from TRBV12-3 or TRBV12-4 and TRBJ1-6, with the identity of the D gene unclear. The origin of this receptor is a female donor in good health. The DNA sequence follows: TGTGCCAGCAGTTATTTGTCCAGCCCACTGCATAATTCACCCCTCCACTTT. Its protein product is CASSYLSSPLHNSPLHF.